This TCR beta chain was recovered during a study of prognosis after radiotherapy for stage I lung cancer (dated by TCRdb to about 2021). For the wider study: Between early 2018 and early 2019, roughly 19 patients with stage I NSCLC were enrolled in Nanjing, China. Among the enrolled patients, some 15 had newly diagnosed primary stage I lung tumors, while 5 or 6 had oligometastatic NSCLC following surgical resection of the primary tumor. All patients were considered medically inoperable, owing to comorbidities in over ten and refusal of surgery in seven or eight. Ages in the cohort of about a dozen men and about six women ranged from roughly 53 to 84 years, with a median of 74. About 12 patients had adenocarcinoma and roughly 7 had squamous cell carcinoma as the tumor histology. Using image-guided IMRT or VMAT, SBRT was delivered in 3 to 5 fractions at a biologically effective dose of at least 100 Gy. SBRT was not combined with any concurrent therapy in any patient. Distant metastases were developed by four of the 19 patients after SBRT, at a median of around seven months, whereas no significant progression was observed in the other 15 patients. This study profiled peripheral blood TCR beta repertoires from stage I NSCLC patients before and after stereotactic body radiotherapy and linked the repertoires to distant failure. The study took one blood sample before SBRT and one after SBRT from each of some 20 patients and sequenced all 38 samples. Study-wide findings and limitations: Unique TCR clone counts fell after SBRT (median 10,088 before versus roughly 7,200 after; Wilcoxon paired P=0.011). Whether the expanded TCR clones were tumor-specific was not determined. The study was limited by its small cohort and short follow-up, and the findings require independent validation. Post-SBRT Shannon entropy and its change from baseline were lower in patients who developed distant metastases; baseline Shannon entropy was not associated with metastases. All reported P values were unadjusted for multiple comparisons. TRBV and TRBJ usage frequencies reportedly differed by metastasis status, in two V genes at baseline and in fewer than ten V and two J genes after SBRT.

Notes on this clonotype: Its binding antigen is unknown. This sequence may be a read error, since a much larger clone differs from it by one base. This CDR3 fails to terminate in the conserved phenylalanine or tryptophan, so it likely reflects a read error.

The CDR3 region is 13 residues in length, termini included. Kept here is only the CDR3 DNA, which spans 39 bases and is read in frame from base 1. Trimming at the junction amounts to 0 bases on V and 7 bases on J, and the germline ends lie 10 bases apart. CDR1 and CDR2 (SGHDT, YYEEEE) derive from the germline V gene. Two rounds of multiplex PCR were performed to amplify the TCR beta CDR3 region from genomic DNA. The first PCR round used primers specific to each TRBV and TRBJ gene, and the primer sequences were filed in Chinese patent CN105087789A. The second PCR round used universal primers. The Roche High Pure PCR Template Preparation Kit was used to extract genomic DNA from the frozen PBMCs. Paired-end sequencing with 151 bp reads was performed on the libraries using an Illumina HiSeq 3000. Turning to the authors' computational methods: CutAdapt was used to discard raw reads that did not contain the multiplex PCR primer sequences. Using PEAR, the high-quality paired reads were merged into contigs. TRB V, D and J gene segments were assigned to each contig with MiXCR by alignment to reference sequences. To remove sequencing errors, CDR3 sequences were clustered according to base quality and sequence similarity. Diversity was measured as Shannon entropy normalized by the natural log of productive TCR sequence number. One minus Shannon entropy divided by the natural log of the number of unique clonotypes was used as the definition of clonality. Progression-free survival cut-offs for repertoire metrics were chosen using the Youden index of ROC curves, with analyses run in R 3.5.3. Using fastp at Q25 and MiXCR, TCRdb reprocessed the public reads and kept productive beta chains. Each record represents a unique CDR3 protein, reported with the most common genes and DNA among its rows. The V and J calls shown here were made by TCRdb, not taken from the authors' results. The sample profile shows 38,000 or so distinct CDR3 sequences; 24% of them were found once. Together, the top ten hold around a quarter of the sample.

A history of other malignancies or of prior chemotherapy or radiotherapy was absent in all patients, and node-negative disease was shown on CT and PET/CT in all patients. At each of the two time points, 5.5 to 7.5 milliliters of peripheral venous blood were collected into EDTA tubes. Ficoll-Paque Plus density-gradient centrifugation was used to isolate PBMCs. Right after collection, samples were placed at -80 degrees C and kept there until analysis. This receptor was identified in a donor aged 50 or older with non-small cell lung cancer. The V gene is TRBV5-6 and the J gene is TRBJ1-2; the D gene lacks a confident call. Sequencing used PBMCs, obtained before or after stereotactic body radiation therapy (not recorded which). The nucleotides read TGTGCCAGCAGCTTGGTGGGTGGAGGTGGCTACACCTAC. This gives the protein CASSLVGGGGYTY.